The 13 T cell receptor beta chains listed next were all sequenced from one sample in a study of shared clonotypes between healthy human individuals. This table comes from immunoSEQ multiplex PCR, and its TCRdb copy is limited to in-frame clones, with some not included. The sample consists of about 1 million clones, about three quarters of them appearing once. The sequenced sample was memory CD4+ T cells sorted from blood. Regarding subset: CD45RA-negative fraction. Receptor source: a man aged 18 to 29 in good health.

The J gene is TRBJ1-5, the V gene TRBV6-5; tentative D call: TRBD1 (5 bases). This CDR3 spans 13 amino acids. Looked up from germline, CDR1 is MNHEY and CDR2 is SVGAGI. The V and J ends lost 6 bases and 7 bases respectively, with 13 bases between them. As DNA, the CDR3 is TGTGCCAGCAGAATAAGGCCAGGGCAGCCCCAGCATTTT. It codes for CASRIRPGQPQHF.

To note about this clone: Other DNA sequences in the same sample also yield this CDR3. The rearrangement joins TRBV20-1 to TRBJ1-2; D gene ambiguous. The CDR3 is made up of 11 amino acids. Germline assignment: CDR1 DFQATT and CDR2 SNEGSKA (reference sequence). Trimming took 3 bases from V and 6 from J, leaving 8 bases between them. The chain's CDR3 is CSASPGNGYTF. Written as DNA, the CDR3 is TGCAGTGCTAGTCCCGGGAATGGCTACACCTTC.

This clone was found once. The chain carries TRBV28 and TRBJ1-5, with no clear D. V lost 6 bases and J 7 bases, leaving 19 bases between the germline ends. In germline, CDR1 is MDHEN, CDR2 SYDVKM. The CDR3 runs 15 residues. This CDR3 is CASSFLGRVDQPQHF. DNA of the CDR3: TGTGCCAGCAGCTTCTTGGGGAGGGTAGACCAGCCCCAGCATTTT.

The chain combines TRBV19 with TRBJ2-7, with 10 bases matching TRBD1. CDR1 and CDR2 (germline): LNHDA, SQIVND (reference sequence). The CDR3 contains 15 residues. V lost 5 bases, J lost 5 bases, and 9 bases stayed unmatched. CDR3 in amino acids: CASSARQGALHEQYF. The CDR3 coding sequence is TGTGCCAGTAGTGCCCGACAGGGGGCTCTTCACGAGCAGTACTTC.

Worth noting for this clone: Other DNA sequences in the same sample also yield this CDR3. The gene calls are TRBV29-1 and TRBJ1-3; TRBD1 matches 9 bases. Germline loops: CDR1 SQVTM, CDR2 ANQGSEA. The CDR3 is 14 amino acids. V lost 1 base and J lost 4; bases outside the gene matches: 2. The CDR3 DNA is TGCAGCGTTGAAGGGACAGGGGCCGGAAACACCATATATTTT. It encodes CSVEGTGAGNTIYF.

The rearrangement joins TRBV18 to TRBJ2-2; D is unclear. This CDR3 is built from 13 residues. Trimming removed 6 bases at V and 5 bases at J, with 10 bases between. Germline V gene lookup returns CDR1 KGHSH and CDR2 LQKENI. CDR3 residues: CASSQENTGELFF. The CDR3 DNA reads as TGTGCCAGCTCGCAGGAAAATACCGGGGAGCTGTTTTTT.

This rearrangement joins TRBV5-8 to TRBJ2-1; D perhaps matches TRBD1 (5 bases). Germline V gene lookup returns CDR1 SGHTS and CDR2 YDEGEE. Trimming pared 0 bases from V and 8 bases from J, leaving 9 bases between. CDR3 length equals 13 residues. This CDR3 is CASSLDQGDEQFF. Written as DNA, the CDR3 is TGTGCCAGCAGCTTGGACCAGGGTGATGAGCAGTTCTTC.

This chain joins TRBV12-5 and TRBJ2-7; 7 nucleotides agree with TRBD1. Germline-derived CDR1 and CDR2 are LGHNT and FRNRAP. The CDR3 totals 14 residues. V dropped 2 bases and J dropped 3; count of bases not matched to a gene: 4. As DNA, the CDR3 is TGTGCTAGTGGTTTGTCTCAGGGGGTCTACGAGCAGTACTTC. Translation gives CASGLSQGVYEQYF.

This clone has a single count. The rearrangement uses TRBV7-2 and TRBJ2-3, with 8 bases lining up with TRBD2. There are 18 residues in the CDR3. The V and J ends lost 4 bases and 1 base, in that order; junction bases with no gene match: 13. From germline, CDR1 is SGHTA and CDR2 FQGNSA. The CDR3: CASSWNPSGSGGTDTQYF. CDR3 bases: TGTGCCAGCAGCTGGAACCCGAGCGGGAGTGGGGGCACAGATACGCAGTATTTT.

With regard to this clone: Other DNA sequences within the sample encode an identical CDR3. The chain couples TRBV5-4 to TRBJ1-4; D is perhaps TRBD1 (6 bases). V was trimmed by 1 base and J by 7 bases, leaving 14 bases between them. The CDR3 is made up of 15 amino acids. CDR1 is SGHNT and CDR2 is YYREEE in the germline V gene (reference sequence). The DNA of the CDR3 is TGTGCCAGCAGCTTGCGCGGGCAGGGGAGTGAAAAACTGTTTTTT. It translates to CASSLRGQGSEKLFF.

This chain connects TRBV5-1 to TRBJ1-3; D remains ambiguous. The CDR3 sequence is 15 residues long. Germline CDR1 is SGHRS and CDR2 is YFSETQ. V was shortened by 3 bases and J by 2 bases, with 12 bases between the two germline ends. CDR3 sequence (DNA): TGCGCCAGCAGCTCTGACCCGGGCACTGGAAACACCATATATTTT. The encoded protein is CASSSDPGTGNTIYF.

V gene TRBV7-8 combines with J gene TRBJ1-1, with 9 bases aligning to TRBD1. The CDR3 totals 15 residues. Germline V CDR1 and CDR2: SGHVS, FQNEAQ. The J segment lost 6 bases and the V segment lost 0 bases, leaving 5 bases of the junction unmatched. The CDR3, as DNA: TGTGCCAGCAGCTTAGCCCAGACAGGGGGGCCTGAAGCTTTCTTT. Translation gives CASSLAQTGGPEAFF.

This clone was picked up one time. The chain uses TRBV23-1 and TRBJ1-1; unclear D gene. TRBV23-1 is known as an ORF, though its function is uncertain. V was clipped by 6 bases and J by 2 bases, with 13 bases between them. The CDR3 consists of 14 residues. The CDR3 DNA is TGCGCCAGCAGCCAGCCCCGGAGAAACACTGAAGCTTTCTTT. It translates to CASSQPRRNTEAFF.